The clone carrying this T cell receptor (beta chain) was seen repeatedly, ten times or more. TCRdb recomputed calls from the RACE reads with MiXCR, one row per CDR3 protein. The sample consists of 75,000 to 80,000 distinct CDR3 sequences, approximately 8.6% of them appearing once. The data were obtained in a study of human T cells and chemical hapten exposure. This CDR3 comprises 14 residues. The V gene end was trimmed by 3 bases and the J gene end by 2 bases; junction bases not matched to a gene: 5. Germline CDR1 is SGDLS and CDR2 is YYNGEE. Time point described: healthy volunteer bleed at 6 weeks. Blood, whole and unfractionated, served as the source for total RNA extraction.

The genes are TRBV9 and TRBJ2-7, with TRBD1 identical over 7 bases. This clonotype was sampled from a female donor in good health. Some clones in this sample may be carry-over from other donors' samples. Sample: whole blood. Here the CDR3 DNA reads TGTGCCAGCAGCGCTACCGGGACAGCCTACGAGCAGTACTTC. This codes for CASSATGTAYEQYF.